This T cell receptor (beta chain) emerged from a study of blood T cells in healthy people across ages. Worth noting for this clonotype: Germline and junction disagree at one end, which may indicate a read error.

Next came a second PCR, run for about 6 to 12 cycles, which used a sample-barcoded 5' primer along with a J-beta primer mix. TCRdb used MiXCR to reprocess the 5' RACE reads, holding one entry per CDR3 protein. The table records about 810,000 distinct CDR3 sequences, 30% to 45% of them present only once. CDR1 is SGHTA, CDR2 FQGNSA, per germline. CDR3 length equals 13 residues. The chain employs TRBV7-2 and TRBJ2-2; no firm D call. This TCR was recovered from a man younger than 35 in good health. Sequenced: blood. The CDR3 spells CASSDTNIGELFF. CDR3 DNA: TGTGCCAGCAGCGATACTAACATCGGGGAGCTGTTTTTT.